Listed here are 22 T cell receptor beta chains from one sample, sequenced in a study of cytomegalovirus exposure and HLA in healthy donors (dated by TCRdb to about 2017). Receptors were amplified or captured by the immunoSEQ multiplex PCR assay. The multiplex PCR relied on a mix of 60 forward primers for TCR Vbeta segments and 13 reverse primers for TCR Jbeta segments. As stored in TCRdb, this immuneACCESS dataset retains in-frame rearrangements with V and J assigned. A fraction of the clones does not appear; measured against another copy, unresolved V genes explain less than half of the discrepancy, and the remainder lacks a known reason. Recorded for this sample are about 130,000 clones; roughly 72% of them occurred a single time. The ten largest make up roughly 1.9% of the sample. What was sequenced was PBMCs. These receptors all come from a woman in her 50s in good health and CMV-seronegative.

This clone was detected only a few times. This chain connects TRBV27 to TRBJ1-1; 7 bases agree with TRBD1. Germline assignment: CDR1 MNHEY and CDR2 SMNVEV (reference sequence). V was clipped by 5 bases and J by 1 base; unmatched bases: 7. The length of the CDR3 is 15 residues. The CDR3 DNA is TGTGCCAGCAGTCCTTGGACAGGTAGGAACACTGAAGCTTTCTTT. It codes for CASSPWTGRNTEAFF.

Points on this clone: An end of the junction does not agree with germline; a read error may underlie this. This sequence joins TRBV30 and TRBJ1-2, with TRBD1 identical over 7 bases. The CDR3 sequence is 12 residues long. CDR1 GTSNPN and CDR2 SVGIG come from the germline V gene (reference sequence). The CDR3 here is CAFSTGNYGYPF. Written as DNA, the CDR3 is TGTGCCTTTTCGACAGGGAACTATGGCTACCCCTTC.

In its sample, this clone was seen a few times. This sequence joins TRBV5-6 and TRBJ1-1, with 7 bases matching TRBD1. The CDR3 has 14 amino acids. Trimming removed 0 bases from V and 1 base from J; junction bases left unmatched: 0. Germline CDR1 and CDR2: SGHDT and YYEEEE. Here the CDR3 reads CASSLDRGNTEAFF. The CDR3 nucleotides read TGTGCCAGCAGCTTGGACAGGGGGAACACTGAAGCTTTCTTT. The entire variable domain, with the rest obtained from reference TRBV5-6 and TRBJ1-1, is as follows: DAGVTQSPTHLIKTRGQQVTLRCSPKSGHDTVSWYQQALGQGPQFIFQYYEEEERQRGNFPDRFSGHQFPNYSSELNVNALLLGDSALYLCASSLDRGNTEAFFGQGTRLTVV.

This clone was seen only a few times. The V and J genes are TRBV6-5 and TRBJ2-1, with 13 bases identical to TRBD2. V was pared by 5 bases and J by 7 bases, with 5 bases of the junction left unmatched. Germline V gene data show CDR1 as MNHEY and CDR2 as SVGAGI. This CDR3 is built from 15 residues. The CDR3 DNA follows: TGTGCCAGCAGTCGCCAGGGACTAGCGGGGAATGAGCAGTTCTTC. It yields the protein CASSRQGLAGNEQFF.

As for this clone: A read error may produce the germline difference seen at one junction end. Other DNA variants within this sample encode the same CDR3. The chain links TRBV4-1 to TRBJ1-1; D may be TRBD1 (6 bases). This CDR3 region has 16 residues. Germline V CDR1 and CDR2: MGHRA, YSYEKL. The chain's CDR3 is CASSQEGARVNTEAFF. In DNA, the CDR3 is TGCGCCAGCAGCCAAGAGGGGGCCAGAGTGAACACTGAAGCCTTCTTT.

The rearrangement uses TRBV30 and TRBJ2-7; the D is unclear. This CDR3 region has 14 residues. V gave up 0 bases and J gave up 1 base, with 10 bases separating them. From germline, CDR1 is GTSNPN and CDR2 SVGIG (reference sequence). The CDR3 nucleotides are TGTGCCTGGAGTGTATTAATGGAGTCCTACGAGCAGTACTTC. Translating gives CAWSVLMESYEQYF.

The chain is built from TRBV28 and TRBJ2-5; D might be TRBD2 (6 bases). Looked up from germline, CDR1 is MDHEN and CDR2 is SYDVKM. The V and J ends lost 6 bases and 3 bases respectively, with 8 bases between them. The CDR3 contains 12 residues. This chain's CDR3 is CASRGLEETQYF. Here the CDR3 DNA reads TGTGCCAGCAGGGGACTGGAAGAGACCCAGTACTTC.

This clone is a singleton in its sample. CDR3 DNA sequence: TGTGCCAGCTGCACCGCGGGACAGACCCTCTACGAGCAGTACTTC. Translated, it gives CASCTAGQTLYEQYF. The chain has TRBV18 and TRBJ2-5; D might be TRBD1 (7 bases). The J call may be incorrect, as the DNA end agrees better with TRBJ2-7. The CDR3 runs to 15 residues. Per the germline V gene, CDR1 is KGHSH and CDR2 is LQKENI.

This sequence joins TRBV29-1 and TRBJ2-3, with D perhaps matching TRBD1 (6 bases). Germline values: CDR1 SQVTM, CDR2 ANQGSEA. The CDR3 contains 12 residues. Trimming removed 2 bases at V and 6 bases at J, with 9 bases between. CDR3 nucleotides: TGCAGCGTTGAATACAGGGCCGATACGCAGTATTTT. Protein: CSVEYRADTQYF.

The rearrangement joins TRBV5-1 to TRBJ2-3, with TRBD2 identical over 12 bases. This CDR3 has 14 residues. V lost 4 bases, J lost 5 bases, and 2 bases stayed unmatched. The germline V gene has CDR1 SGHRS and CDR2 YFSETQ. The CDR3 DNA reads TGCGCCAGCAGCGCGGGACTAGCGGGAGATACGCAGTATTTT. Translation: CASSAGLAGDTQYF. Full variable domain (rest looked up from reference TRBV5-1 and TRBJ2-3): KAGVTQTPRYLIKTRGQQVTLSCSPISGHRSVSWYQQTPGQGLQFLFEYFSETQRNKGNFPGRFSGRQFSNSRSEMNVSTLELGDSALYLCASSAGLAGDTQYFGPGTRLTVL.

The genes are TRBV30 and TRBJ2-1, with TRBD2 identical over 13 bases. From germline, CDR1 is GTSNPN and CDR2 SVGIG (reference sequence). V shed 3 bases, J shed 7 bases, and the junction held 0 bases outside the gene matches. The CDR3 extends over 13 amino acids. The CDR3 protein is CAWRLAGGNEQFF. In nucleotides, the CDR3 is TGTGCCTGGAGACTAGCGGGGGGGAATGAGCAGTTCTTC.

V and J are TRBV4-3 and TRBJ2-7, with D maybe TRBD1 (6 bases). The CDR3 is made up of 17 amino acids. Germline V gene lookup returns CDR1 LGHNA and CDR2 YSLEER. Trimming removed 1 base at V and 0 bases at J, with 16 bases between. The CDR3 DNA follows: TGCGCCAGCAGCCAAGTCAGCCAGGGGATAAGCTCCTACGAGCAGTACTTC. Translating gives CASSQVSQGISSYEQYF.

J is TRBJ2-5 and V is TRBV5-1, with 14 bases aligning to TRBD2. The CDR3 spans 16 residues. The ends lost 4 bases at V and 7 bases at J; junction bases unmatched: 9. Germline lookup yields CDR1 SGHRS and CDR2 YFSETQ. CDR3 sequence reads: CASSMGLAGVTGTQYF. CDR3 nucleotides: TGCGCCAGCAGCATGGGACTAGCGGGAGTCACGGGGACCCAGTACTTC.

The V and J genes are TRBV7-8 and TRBJ1-3, with D uncertain. Germline values: CDR1 SGHVS, CDR2 FQNEAQ. V lost 5 bases and J 0 bases, leaving 14 bases between the germline ends. The CDR3 totals 16 residues. The CDR3 is CASSLAGGFSGNTIYF. The CDR3 DNA reads as TGTGCCAGCAGCCTCGCGGGCGGGTTCTCTGGAAACACCATATATTTT.

This clone was seen a handful of times. V and J are TRBV30 and TRBJ1-4; no clear D. V lost 7 bases and J 7 bases, leaving 10 bases between the germline ends. CDR1 and CDR2 (germline): GTSNPN, SVGIG (reference sequence). This CDR3 spans 11 amino acids. Written as DNA, the CDR3 is TGTGCCTTTAGCCCCGGTGAAAAACTGTTTTTT. Its protein is CAFSPGEKLFF.

J is TRBJ2-5 and V is TRBV2; tentative D call: TRBD2 (6 bases). The CDR3 contains 13 residues. The ends were cut back, 7 bases at V and 9 bases at J, with 18 bases in the middle. In germline, CDR1 is SNHLY, CDR2 FYNNEI. CDR3 DNA sequence: TGTGCCAGCAAAGGGCCCGGGGGAGCGGCCCAGTACTTC. It translates to CASKGPGGAAQYF. Filled out from reference TRBV2 and TRBJ2-5, the complete variable domain reads EPEVTQTPSHQVTQMGQEVILRCVPISNHLYFYWYRQILGQKVEFLVSFYNNEISEKSEIFDDQFSVERPDGSNFTLKIRSTKLEDSAMYFCASKGPGGAAQYFGPGTRLLVL.

This chain connects TRBV6-1 to TRBJ1-1; TRBD1 matches 7 bases. CDR3 length: 15 amino acids. The V and J ends lost 7 bases and 5 bases, in that order; junction bases with no gene match: 13. Per germline, CDR1 MNHNS and CDR2 SASEGT. The DNA for the CDR3 is TGTGCCAGCAAAGTCGAGGGGGCACTAGGGACTGAAGCTTTCTTT. This sequence encodes CASKVEGALGTEAFF.

This chain uses TRBV5-4 with TRBJ2-1; TRBD2 agrees at 11 bases. J gave up 8 bases and V 2 bases, and 6 bases lay outside the gene matches. The length of the CDR3 is 15 residues. Germline values: CDR1 SGHNT, CDR2 YYREEE (reference sequence). The CDR3 sequence is CASSFGTSGNDEQFF. CDR3 in DNA: TGTGCCAGCAGCTTTGGGACTAGCGGTAACGATGAGCAGTTCTTC.

CDR3 region: CASSFGGAFRYEQYF. The CDR3 DNA sequence: TGTGCCAGCAGCTTCGGGGGAGCGTTCCGCTACGAGCAGTACTTC. The chain employs TRBV7-2 and TRBJ2-7; perhaps TRBD2 as D (6 bases). Germline V gene lookup returns CDR1 SGHTA and CDR2 FQGNSA. The CDR3 loop spans 15 amino acids. V was clipped by 3 bases and J by 3 bases, with 15 bases between them.

The V and J genes are TRBV9 and TRBJ2-5, with unresolved D. CDR1 is SGDLS and CDR2 is YYNGEE in the germline V gene. The CDR3 loop spans 12 amino acids. V lost 3 bases to trimming and J lost 5 bases, with 8 bases between them. CDR3 DNA: TGTGCCAGCAGCGAACTGGAGGAGACCCAGTACTTC. Translation: CASSELEETQYF.

The V gene is TRBV6-5, the J gene TRBJ1-1; possibly TRBD1 for D (6 bases). This CDR3 has 15 residues. V gave up 6 bases and J gave up 2 bases, with 16 bases separating them. From germline, CDR1 is MNHEY and CDR2 SVGAGI. CDR3: CASSDQGSLNTEAFF. CDR3 DNA: TGTGCCAGCAGCGATCAGGGGAGCCTAAACACTGAAGCTTTCTTT.

This clone was observed once. V is TRBV28 and J is TRBJ1-2, with 10 bases aligning to TRBD1. Germline trimming cut 6 bases from V and 7 bases from J; bases unmatched to any gene: 11. The germline V gene has CDR1 MDHEN and CDR2 SYDVKM. This CDR3 has 15 residues. CDR3 region: CASRGTTGTGAGYTF. For the CDR3, the DNA is TGTGCCAGCAGAGGAACAACCGGGACAGGGGCTGGCTACACCTTC.